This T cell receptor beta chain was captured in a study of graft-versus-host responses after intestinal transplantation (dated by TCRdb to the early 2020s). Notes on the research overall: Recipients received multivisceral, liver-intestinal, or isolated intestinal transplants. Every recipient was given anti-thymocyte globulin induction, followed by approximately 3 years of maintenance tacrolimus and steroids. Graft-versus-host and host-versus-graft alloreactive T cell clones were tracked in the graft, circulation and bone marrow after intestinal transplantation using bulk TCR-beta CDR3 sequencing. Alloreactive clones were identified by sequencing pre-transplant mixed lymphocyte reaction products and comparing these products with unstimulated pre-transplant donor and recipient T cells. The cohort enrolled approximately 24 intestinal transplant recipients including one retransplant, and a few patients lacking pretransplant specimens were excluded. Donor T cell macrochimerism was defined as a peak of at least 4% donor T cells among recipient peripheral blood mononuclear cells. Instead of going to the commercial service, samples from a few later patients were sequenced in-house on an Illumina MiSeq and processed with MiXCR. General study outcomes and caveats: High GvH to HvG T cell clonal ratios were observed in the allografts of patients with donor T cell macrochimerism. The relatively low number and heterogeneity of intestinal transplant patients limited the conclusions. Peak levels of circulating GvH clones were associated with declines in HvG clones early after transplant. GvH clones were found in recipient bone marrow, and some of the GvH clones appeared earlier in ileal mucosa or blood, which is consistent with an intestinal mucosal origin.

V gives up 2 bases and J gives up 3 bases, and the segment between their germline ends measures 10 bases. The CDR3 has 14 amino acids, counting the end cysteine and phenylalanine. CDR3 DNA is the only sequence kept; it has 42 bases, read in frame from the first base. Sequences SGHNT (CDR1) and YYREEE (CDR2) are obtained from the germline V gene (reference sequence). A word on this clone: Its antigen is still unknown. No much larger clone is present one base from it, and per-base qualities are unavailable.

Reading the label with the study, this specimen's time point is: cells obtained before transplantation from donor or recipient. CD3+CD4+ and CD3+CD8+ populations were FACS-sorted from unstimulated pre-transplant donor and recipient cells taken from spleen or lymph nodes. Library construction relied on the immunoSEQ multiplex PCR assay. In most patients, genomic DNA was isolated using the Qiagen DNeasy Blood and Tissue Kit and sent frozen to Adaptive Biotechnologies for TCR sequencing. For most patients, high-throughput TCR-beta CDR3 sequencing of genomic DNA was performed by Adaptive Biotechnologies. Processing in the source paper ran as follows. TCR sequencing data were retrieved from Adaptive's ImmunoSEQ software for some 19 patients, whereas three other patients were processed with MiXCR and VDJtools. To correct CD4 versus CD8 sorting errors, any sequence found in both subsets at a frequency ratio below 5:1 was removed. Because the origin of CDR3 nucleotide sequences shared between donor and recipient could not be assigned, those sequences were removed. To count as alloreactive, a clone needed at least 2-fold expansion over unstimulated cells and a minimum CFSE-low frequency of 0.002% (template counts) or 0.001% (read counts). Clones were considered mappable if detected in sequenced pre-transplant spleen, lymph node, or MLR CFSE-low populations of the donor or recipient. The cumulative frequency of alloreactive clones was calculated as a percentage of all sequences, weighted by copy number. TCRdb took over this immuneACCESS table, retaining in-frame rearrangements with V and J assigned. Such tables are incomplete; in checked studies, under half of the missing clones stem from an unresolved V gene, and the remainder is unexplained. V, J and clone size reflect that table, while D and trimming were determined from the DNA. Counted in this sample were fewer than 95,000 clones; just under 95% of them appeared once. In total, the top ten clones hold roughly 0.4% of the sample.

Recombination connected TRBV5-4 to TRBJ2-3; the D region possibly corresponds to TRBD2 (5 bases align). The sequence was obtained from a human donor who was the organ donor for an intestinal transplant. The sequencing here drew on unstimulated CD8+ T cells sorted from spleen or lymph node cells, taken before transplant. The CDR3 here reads CASSFLLATDTQYF. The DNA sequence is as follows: TGTGCCAGCAGCTTCCTTCTAGCAACAGATACGCAGTATTTT.